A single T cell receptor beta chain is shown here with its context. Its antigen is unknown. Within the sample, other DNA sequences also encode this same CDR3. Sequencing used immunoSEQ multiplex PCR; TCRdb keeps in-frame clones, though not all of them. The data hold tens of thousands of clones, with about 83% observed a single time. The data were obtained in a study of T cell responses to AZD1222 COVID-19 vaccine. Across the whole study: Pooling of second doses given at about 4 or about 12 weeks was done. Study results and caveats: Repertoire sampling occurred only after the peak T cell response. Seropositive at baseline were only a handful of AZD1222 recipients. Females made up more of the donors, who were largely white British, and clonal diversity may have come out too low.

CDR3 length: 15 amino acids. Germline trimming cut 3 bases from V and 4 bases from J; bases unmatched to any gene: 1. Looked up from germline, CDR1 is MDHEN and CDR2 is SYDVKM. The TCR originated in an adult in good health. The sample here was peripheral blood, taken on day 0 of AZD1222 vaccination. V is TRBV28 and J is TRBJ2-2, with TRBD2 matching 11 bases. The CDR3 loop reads CASSFGTSGTGELFF. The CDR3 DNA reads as TGTGCCAGCAGTTTCGGGACTAGCGGCACCGGGGAGCTGTTTTTT. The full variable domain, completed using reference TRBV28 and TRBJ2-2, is DVKVTQSSRYLVKRTGEKVFLECVQDMDHENMFWYRQDPGLGLRLIYFSYDVKMKEKGDIPEGYSVSREKKERFSLILESASTNQTSMYLCASSFGTSGTGELFFGEGSRLTVL.